This T cell receptor beta chain was retrieved from a study of CXCR3-negative and CXCR3-positive naive CD8 T cells (dated by TCRdb to the late 2010s). Turning to the overall study: About 135 million TRB reads were obtained in total, roughly 1.5 +/- 0.3 million reads per library. Diversity and physicochemical repertoire analyses covered 11 donors pooled from two independent experiments. The TRBV-TRBJ cluster analysis covered naive subsets from roughly 5 donors and memory cells from 3 donors. Study-level results and caveats: Both naive subsets had comparably high repertoire diversity, while memory CD8+ T cells had much lower repertoire diversity. Because surface CD5, which is linked to self-reactivity in mice, was comparable between the naive subsets, TCR interaction strength was also inferred from the physicochemical properties of TRB CDR3s. Freshly isolated PBMCs were used for most assays because CXCR3 expression partially decreased after cryopreservation. Similar TRBV-TRBJ usage was shown by naive CXCR3-negative and CXCR3-positive cells from the same donor, whereas distinct patterns were shown by memory cells.

The run used a NextSeq 550. The Human TCR Profiling Kit (MiLaboratory) was used to prepare UMI-labeled 5' RACE TRB cDNA libraries. cDNA synthesis used the entire amount of extracted RNA, and PCR amplification then used the entire amount of cDNA produced. Libraries were prepared in parallel using an identical number of PCR cycles. The authors' analysis ran thus. MIGEC and MiXCR extracted about 57,000 +/- 9,900 unique UMI-labeled TRB cDNA molecules per library, requiring at least two reads per UMI. On average, each library contained approximately 40,000 +/- 10,000 functional in-frame TRB CDR3 nucleotide clonotypes without stop codons. After downsampling to 5000 UMI-labeled TRB molecules per sample, diversity metrics such as normalized Shannon-Wiener and Chao1 were calculated in VDJtools. Clonotype-size-weighted physicochemical properties of the central five CDR3 residues (interaction energy, strength, volume and Kidera factor 4) were computed in VDJtools. The reads were reprocessed in TCRdb, with one entry per CDR3 protein sequence and no accompanying DNA. V and J calls and clone size were set by TCRdb, not the authors. The sample table includes about 41,000 distinct CDR3 sequences. The top ten clonotypes cover roughly 15% of the sample.

Each CD8+ T cell subset was flow-sorted in triplicate, and 300,000 to 350,000 cells per subset were placed directly into RLT lysis buffer. Peripheral blood mononuclear cells were isolated from buffy coats using standard density gradient centrifugation. An RNeasy Mini Kit was used to extract total RNA from the sorted cells. A note on this clonotype: Its antigen remains undetermined.

The germline V gene specifies MDHEN as CDR1 and SYDVKM as CDR2. The CDR3, from cysteine to phenylalanine, totals 15 residues. No DNA sequence was recorded. This receptor was identified in a human donor in good health. Some clones in this sample may be carry-over from other donors' samples. The rearrangement combines TRBV28 with TRBJ2-7. Sequencing was done on a sample of memory CD8+ T cells from blood. In the paper's terms, the cell subset or site label means: conventional CD8+ memory T cells (TMEM), sorted as controls. For the CDR3, the sequence is CASSLGRGSFYEQYF.